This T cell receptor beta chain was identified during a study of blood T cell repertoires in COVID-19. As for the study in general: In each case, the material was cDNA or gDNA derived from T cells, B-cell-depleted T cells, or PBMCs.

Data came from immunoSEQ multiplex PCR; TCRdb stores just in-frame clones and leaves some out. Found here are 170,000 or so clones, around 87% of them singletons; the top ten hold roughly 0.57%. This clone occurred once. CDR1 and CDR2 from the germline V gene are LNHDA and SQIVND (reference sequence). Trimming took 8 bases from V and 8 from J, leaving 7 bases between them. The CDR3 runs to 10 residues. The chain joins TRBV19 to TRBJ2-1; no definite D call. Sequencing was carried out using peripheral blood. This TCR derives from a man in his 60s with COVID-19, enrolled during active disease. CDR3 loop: CASGRDEQFF. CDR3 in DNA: TGTGCCAGTGGGCGCGATGAGCAGTTCTTC.